One and the same sample provided the 9 T cell receptor beta chains below, sequenced in a study of CD8+ T cells in alopecia areata listed by TCRdb under 2018. Reading the label with the study, this specimen's time point is: less than 30 weeks on oral tofacitinib. Taken with the paper, the label for treatment or condition translates to: oral pan-JAK inhibitor, 5-10 mg twice daily. The library was produced with the immunoSEQ multiplex PCR assay. For TCR sequencing, RNA was extracted from every sample and reverse transcribed into cDNA to serve as template. TCRdb took this table from immuneACCESS and kept in-frame rearrangements with V and J called. Such tables lack part of the clones; where checked against another copy, unresolved V genes explain under half of the gap, and the rest is unexplained. This sample gives hundreds of thousands of clones in total; 58% of them show up just once. Approximately 1.8% of the sample is in the top ten clones.

The source was CD4+ T cells sorted from blood, collected at week 24, from a patient treated with tofacitinib. The source is a human donor with alopecia areata.

The chain employs TRBV6-1 and TRBJ2-7; D is undetermined. The CDR3 is 11 residues long. CDR1 and CDR2 from the germline V gene are MNHNS and SASEGT. The V and J ends lost 7 bases and 3 bases respectively, with 7 bases between them. The CDR3 protein is CASNSFYEQYF. CDR3 coding DNA: TGTGCCAGCAACAGCTTCTACGAGCAGTACTTC.

This clone was observed once. This chain connects TRBV2 to TRBJ1-6; D unresolved. The ends were cut back, 6 bases at V and 2 bases at J, with 8 bases in the middle. The CDR3 contains 14 residues. Looked up from germline, CDR1 is SNHLY and CDR2 is FYNNEI. The CDR3 DNA reads as TGTGCCAGCAGGGCAGAGACCTATAATTCACCCCTCCACTTT. It encodes CASRAETYNSPLHF.

This sequence joins TRBV7-8 and TRBJ2-4; D remains ambiguous. The CDR3 extends over 18 amino acids. Per germline, CDR1 SGHVS and CDR2 FQNEAQ. The V gene lost 7 bases and the J gene lost 0 bases, with 22 bases spanning the gap. For the CDR3, the DNA is TGTGCCAGCAACCCAGAACCCTCAAACACACTAGCCAAAAACATTCAGTACTTC. Translating gives CASNPEPSNTLAKNIQYF.

The table lists this clone with a count of one. This sample also contains other DNA sequences that code for the same CDR3. The CDR3 loop is CASSLGSGGQETQYF. In nucleotides, the CDR3 is TGCGCCAGCAGCTTGGGGAGCGGGGGCCAAGAGACCCAGTACTTC. The rearrangement links TRBV5-1 to TRBJ2-5; the match to TRBD2 covers 8 bases. This CDR3 is 15 amino acids long. V shed 0 bases, J shed 1 base, and the junction held 2 bases outside the gene matches. Germline CDR1 is SGHRS and CDR2 is YFSETQ.

This chain links TRBV14 with TRBJ1-1, with D uncertain. CDR1 and CDR2 (germline): SGHDN, FVKESK. The CDR3 extends over 13 amino acids. Trimming took off 3 bases at V and 5 bases at J, with 10 bases between the two ends. The chain's CDR3 is CASSQQSRTEAFF. DNA for the CDR3: TGTGCCAGCAGCCAGCAGTCTCGGACTGAAGCTTTCTTT.

The chain combines TRBV5-4 with TRBJ2-5; TRBD2 matches 8 bases. CDR1 is SGHNT and CDR2 is YYREEE in the germline V gene (reference sequence). CDR3 length: 15 residues. The V gene end was trimmed by 4 bases and the J gene end by 5 bases; junction bases not matched to a gene: 10. The CDR3 DNA sequence: TGTGCCAGCAGCGAACCGGGACTAGAATGGGAGACCCAGTACTTC. Its protein is CASSEPGLEWETQYF.

CDR3 loop: CAWRRTSGGTGELFF. The CDR3 DNA reads TGTGCCTGGCGCAGGACTAGCGGGGGAACCGGGGAGCTGTTTTTT. The chain joins TRBV30 to TRBJ2-2, with 13 bases matching TRBD2. The CDR3 extends over 15 amino acids. Looked up from germline, CDR1 is GTSNPN and CDR2 is SVGIG (reference sequence). J was trimmed by 5 bases and V by 5 bases; bases with no gene match: 5.

The chain uses TRBV28 and TRBJ2-3; D is possibly TRBD1 (6 bases). This CDR3 has 14 amino acids. Germline CDR1 and CDR2: MDHEN and SYDVKM. Trimming stripped 5 bases from V and 0 bases from J, with 9 bases between. The CDR3 sequence is CASSKQGSTDTQYF. The CDR3 DNA reads as TGTGCCAGCAGTAAACAGGGTAGCACAGATACGCAGTATTTT.

The table lists this clone with a few counts. The chain combines TRBV30 with TRBJ2-1; the D gene is possibly TRBD2 (6 bases). The CDR3 sequence is 16 residues long. The V gene lost 2 bases and the J gene lost 4 bases, with 18 bases spanning the gap. Germline V gene data show CDR1 as GTSNPN and CDR2 as SVGIG (reference sequence). As DNA, the CDR3 is TGTGCCTGGAGTCCCTGGGCGGGGAACGAGTACAATGAGCAGTTCTTC. It encodes CAWSPWAGNEYNEQFF. Filled out from reference TRBV30 and TRBJ2-1, the complete variable domain reads SQTIHQWPATLVQPVGSPLSLECTVEGTSNPNLYWYRQAAGRGLQLLFYSVGIGQISSEVPQNLSASRPQDRQFILSSKKLLLSDSGFYLCAWSPWAGNEYNEQFFGPGTRLTVL.